This is a list of T cell receptor beta chains from one sample in a study of cytomegalovirus exposure and HLA in healthy donors. Profiled with immunoSEQ multiplex PCR; TCRdb holds only in-frame clones, not every one. The sample gives roughly 200,000 clones, less than 80% of which show up once; roughly 4.5% is in the top ten. Material: PBMCs. These receptor sequences come from a woman aged 30 to 39 in good health and CMV-seropositive. Each CDR3 is given with its conserved first and last residue. The order of the fields is V gene, D gene, J gene, clone size, CDR3 length, CDR3 DNA, CDR3 protein. The D gene is left open where the match is weak. Some rows have no size entry. The others give once, few or many, or a class for an expanded clone.

TRBV4-3	TRBD1	TRBJ2-1	.	16	TGCGCCAGCAGCCAAGAACTAACCAGGACAGGCGATCCTCAGTTCTTC	CASSQELTRTGDPQFF
TRBV7-9	.	TRBJ2-3	.	12	TGTGCCAGCAGCCCGGACTGGCGTACGCAGTATTTT	CASSPDWRTQYF
TRBV10-2	.	TRBJ2-1	.	14	TGCGCCAGCAGGTCAATTCGGGAGTACAATGAGCAGTTCTTC	CASRSIREYNEQFF
TRBV11-2	TRBD1	TRBJ1-1	.	14	TGTGCCAGCAGCTCACGGACAGGGGGCCTTGAAGCTTTCTTT	CASSSRTGGLEAFF
TRBV9	TRBD1	TRBJ2-3	few	12	TGTGCCAGCAGAGGACAGGGAGATACGCAGTATTTT	CASRGQGDTQYF
TRBV29-1	TRBD2	TRBJ2-1	.	13	TGCAGCGTTGCGGGGGGCTCCTACAATGAGCAGTTCTTC	CSVAGGSYNEQFF
TRBV27	.	TRBJ2-2	.	14	TGTGCCAGCACCATTAGCCCGAACACCGGGGAGCTGTTTTTT	CASTISPNTGELFF
TRBV4-2	TRBD2	TRBJ2-3	few	16	TGTGCCAGCAGCTGGACTAGCGGGGGGAGCACAGATACGCAGTATTTT	CASSWTSGGSTDTQYF
TRBV2	.	TRBJ2-1	once	14	TGTGCCTCGTGCATTGGGGCCTCCTACAATGAGCAGTTCTTC	CASCIGASYNEQFF
TRBV12-5	.	TRBJ2-5	.	16	TGTGCTAGTGGTTTGGACAGGATAAGTGCGCAAGAGACCCAGTACTTC	CASGLDRISAQETQYF
TRBV5-1	TRBD1	TRBJ1-1	.	18	TGCGCCAGCAGCTTGGGCCCCGGGACAGGGGGCCTGGGCACTGAAGCTTTCTTT	CASSLGPGTGGLGTEAFF
TRBV9	TRBD1	TRBJ1-5	.	15	TGTGCCAGCAGCGCCGGGACAGGGCTGGGTCAGCCCCAGCATTTT	CASSAGTGLGQPQHF
TRBV6-1	.	TRBJ1-2	.	14	TGTGCCAGCACTGACTGGACACCTAACTATGGCTACACCTTC	CASTDWTPNYGYTF
TRBV18	TRBD1	TRBJ1-1	.	15	TGTGCCAGCTCACCCTTTGGACAGGGCGGAACTGAAGCTTTCTTT	CASSPFGQGGTEAFF
TRBV23-1	.	TRBJ1-2	.	15	TGCGCCAGCAGTCCGAATACACAGGGCCGACAGGGCTACACCTTC	CASSPNTQGRQGYTF
TRBV5-1	.	TRBJ2-5	few	15	TGCGCCAGCAGCTTGGCCAGGGTGGGCCAAGAGACCCAGTACTTC	CASSLARVGQETQYF
TRBV5-1	.	TRBJ1-1	.	15	TGCGCCAGCAGTTTGCTCGCCCCAGGGGACACTGAAGCTTTCTTT	CASSLLAPGDTEAFF
TRBV12-5	.	TRBJ2-1	.	17	TGTGCTAGTGGTTTGGCTCGGGAGCGTATCGCCTACAATGAGCAGTTCTTC	CASGLARERIAYNEQFF
TRBV6-5	TRBD2	TRBJ2-5	.	12	TGTGCCAGCAGGGGGGGAGGGGAGACCCAGTACTTC	CASRGGGETQYF
TRBV5-1	.	TRBJ2-7	few	17	TGCGCCAGCAGCTTGGAGGCTATGGTTCACGGGGGTTACGAGCAGTACTTC	CASSLEAMVHGGYEQYF
TRBV7-2	TRBD2	TRBJ2-1	.	19	TGTGCCAGCAGCTTAGCCGCGGGAGGGTTCCCCCGCTCCTACAATGAGCAGTTCTTC	CASSLAAGGFPRSYNEQFF
TRBV23-1	TRBD1	TRBJ1-2	few	18	TGCGCCAGCAGTCGAGCTTCCGGGCGGGCAGGGGGATTTTATGGCTACACCTTC	CASSRASGRAGGFYGYTF
TRBV27	TRBD1	TRBJ1-2	.	16	TGTGCCAGCAGTTTTGGACAGGGGCCTTTAGGCTATGGCTACACCTTC	CASSFGQGPLGYGYTF
TRBV5-4	TRBD2	TRBJ2-1	.	16	TGTGCCAGCAGCCCCGGTGGGGGGGGCTCCTACAATGAGCAGTTCTTC	CASSPGGGGSYNEQFF
TRBV2	.	TRBJ1-4	.	13	TGTGCCAGCCACACCTCAACTAATGAAAAACTGTTTTTT	CASHTSTNEKLFF
TRBV18	.	TRBJ1-5	once	17	TGTGCCAGCTCACCACCGGCCTTCGGGGATAGCAATCAGCCCCAGCATTTT	CASSPPAFGDSNQPQHF
TRBV7-9	.	TRBJ2-7	.	13	TGTGCCAGCAGCCCTTATGACAGTTACGAGCAGTACTTC	CASSPYDSYEQYF
TRBV29-1	TRBD1	TRBJ2-3	.	16	TGCAGCGTTGAAGAGCTCTTGACAGGGCGCACAGATACGCAGTATTTT	CSVEELLTGRTDTQYF
TRBV4-1	TRBD2	TRBJ2-3	.	16	TGCGCCAGCAGCCAAGAAGGCAGGGAGGGTCTGGATACGCAGTATTTT	CASSQEGREGLDTQYF
TRBV19	.	TRBJ2-1	.	14	TGTGCCAGTAGTATCGGTGAGCCCTACAATGAGCAGTTCTTC	CASSIGEPYNEQFF
TRBV18	.	TRBJ2-3	.	13	TGTGCCAGCTCACCCCCGTCCCCCGATACGCAGTATTTT	CASSPPSPDTQYF
TRBV7-9	.	TRBJ2-3	once	15	TGTGCCAGCAGCTCACCAGTTAAGAGCACAGATACGCAGTATTTT	CASSSPVKSTDTQYF
TRBV10-3	TRBD1	TRBJ2-1	.	17	TGTGCCATCAGTGAGAGGTTGGGGGGACAGGGGAACAATGAGCAGTTCTTC	CAISERLGGQGNNEQFF
TRBV27	.	TRBJ1-1	.	14	TGTGCCAGCAGTTTATCGGGGGCGGTCTCTGAAGCTTTCTTT	CASSLSGAVSEAFF
TRBV10-3	TRBD1	TRBJ2-7	.	12	TGTGCCATCACTACGGACAGGCGCGAGCAGTACTTC	CAITTDRREQYF
TRBV27	.	TRBJ1-5	few	14	TGTGCCAGCAGTTTCAGGGCGGAACATCAGCCCCAGCATTTT	CASSFRAEHQPQHF
TRBV7-2	TRBD2	TRBJ2-2	.	21	TGTGCCAGCAGCTTAGCCGATGCACCCGTCCTAGCGGGAGTTAACACCGGGGAGCTGTTTTTT	CASSLADAPVLAGVNTGELFF
TRBV4-3	.	TRBJ1-4	.	15	TGCGCCAGCAGCCACAAAGGGGGGGGGAGGGAAAAACTGTTTTTT	CASSHKGGGREKLFF
TRBV7-9	.	TRBJ1-4	.	14	TGTGCCAGCAGCTCCCGGGGGTATGGTGAAAAACTGTTTTTT	CASSSRGYGEKLFF
TRBV2	.	TRBJ2-4	once	14	TGTGCCAGCAACGAGGAAATTGTCAAAAACATTCAGTACTTC	CASNEEIVKNIQYF
TRBV9	TRBD1	TRBJ1-1	once	17	TGTGCCAGCAGCCTATATTCGGGACAGGTGGGGAACACTGAAGCTTTCTTT	CASSLYSGQVGNTEAFF
TRBV5-4	.	TRBJ1-4	.	14	TGTGCCAGCAGCTTGGGGGCAGGGGAAGAAAAACTGTTTTTT	CASSLGAGEEKLFF
TRBV6-4	.	TRBJ2-1	.	14	TGTGCCAGCAGTGACTCGAAATGGGGCACCATGCAGTTCTTC	CASSDSKWGTMQFF